The clone carrying this T cell receptor beta chain has a count of ten or more. TCRdb redid the calling of the 5' RACE reads with MiXCR, one entry per CDR3 protein. The repertoire holds some 92,000 distinct CDR3 sequences, with around 25% as singletons. The source of the sample is a study of CD8 T cells in ankylosing spondylitis. This TCR was sampled from a male donor with ankylosing spondylitis or in good health (not recorded which). The source material was blood, either unsorted or a sorted T cell fraction (not recorded which).

CDR3 region: CSAQGIDSPLHF. CDR3 sequence (DNA): TGCAGTGCTCAGGGTATCGATTCACCCCTCCACTTT. This chain connects TRBV20-1 to TRBJ1-6; TRBD1 is a possible D gene (5 bases). V lost 5 bases and J lost 8, with 10 bases in between. Germline V gives CDR1 DFQATT, CDR2 SNEGSKA (reference sequence). The CDR3 extends over 12 amino acids.